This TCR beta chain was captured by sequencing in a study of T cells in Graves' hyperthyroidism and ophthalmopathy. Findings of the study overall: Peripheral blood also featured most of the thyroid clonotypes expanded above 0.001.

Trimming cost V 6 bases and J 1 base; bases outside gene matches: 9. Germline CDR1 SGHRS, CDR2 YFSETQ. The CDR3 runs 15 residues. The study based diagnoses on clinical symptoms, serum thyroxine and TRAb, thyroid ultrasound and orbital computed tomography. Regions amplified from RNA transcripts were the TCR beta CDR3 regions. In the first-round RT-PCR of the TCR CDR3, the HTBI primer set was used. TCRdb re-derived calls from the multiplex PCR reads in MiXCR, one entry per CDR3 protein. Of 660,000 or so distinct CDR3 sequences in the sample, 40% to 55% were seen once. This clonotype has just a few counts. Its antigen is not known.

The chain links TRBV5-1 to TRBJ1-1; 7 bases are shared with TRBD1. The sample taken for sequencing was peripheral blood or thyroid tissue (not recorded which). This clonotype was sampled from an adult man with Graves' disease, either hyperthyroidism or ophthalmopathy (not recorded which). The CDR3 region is CASKNRGHENTEAFF. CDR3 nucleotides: TGCGCCAGCAAAAACAGGGGTCACGAGAACACTGAAGCTTTCTTT.